This T cell receptor beta chain was captured by sequencing in a study of beta chain features in type 1 diabetes. Across the study: Patients did not differ from healthy donors in age, gender or cell yield.

V was clipped by 6 bases and J by 8 bases; unmatched bases: 10. Germline V gene lookup returns CDR1 KGHSH and CDR2 LQKENI. The CDR3 is 14 residues long. In this sample, this clone turned up a few times. The antigen is not known. Study outcomes and limitations: Type 1 diabetes patients showed fewer insertions and more deletions at VDJ junctions. There was a moderate but significant shortening of TCRB CDR3s in all four CD4+ subsets of Type 1 diabetes patients. The cDNA sequencing approach could over-represent high-TCR-expressing cells.

Expressed TCRB transcripts were sequenced after all isolated RNA was converted to cDNA. TCRdb's copy holds only in-frame clones and misses some; the assay was immunoSEQ multiplex PCR. This repertoire shows around 260,000 clones, roughly 20% found once; its top ten account for 0.028%. Purities in excess of 95% were seen in all sorted populations. This chain joins TRBV18 and TRBJ1-2, with TRBD1 identical over 9 bases. The receptor's source is a woman between 40 and 50 years old with type 1 diabetes. The specimen sequenced was naive CD4+ T cells from blood. CDR3 bases: TGTGCCAGCTCCCTCCGGGACAGGGAATGGGGCTACACCTTC. Translation: CASSLRDREWGYTF.